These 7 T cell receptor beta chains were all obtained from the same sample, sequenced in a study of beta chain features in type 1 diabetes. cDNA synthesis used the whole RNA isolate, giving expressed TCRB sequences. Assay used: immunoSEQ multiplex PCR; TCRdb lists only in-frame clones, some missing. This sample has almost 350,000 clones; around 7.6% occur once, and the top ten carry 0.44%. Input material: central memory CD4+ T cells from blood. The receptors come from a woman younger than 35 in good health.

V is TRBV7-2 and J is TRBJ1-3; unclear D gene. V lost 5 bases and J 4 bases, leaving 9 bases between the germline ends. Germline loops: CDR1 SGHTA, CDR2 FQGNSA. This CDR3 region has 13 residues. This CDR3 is CASSRTAGNTIYF. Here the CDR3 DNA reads TGTGCCAGCAGCCGTACGGCGGGAAACACCATATATTTT.

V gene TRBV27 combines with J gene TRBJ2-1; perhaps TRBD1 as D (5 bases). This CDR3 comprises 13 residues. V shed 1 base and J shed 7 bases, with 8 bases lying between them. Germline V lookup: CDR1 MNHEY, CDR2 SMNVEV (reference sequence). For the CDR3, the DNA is TGTGCCAGCAGTTTATTCGACAGAAATGAGCAGTTCTTC. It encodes CASSLFDRNEQFF.

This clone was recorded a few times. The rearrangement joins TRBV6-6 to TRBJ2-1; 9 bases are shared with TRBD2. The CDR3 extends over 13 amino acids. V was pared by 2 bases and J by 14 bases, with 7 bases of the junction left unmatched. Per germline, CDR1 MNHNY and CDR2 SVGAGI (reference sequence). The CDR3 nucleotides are TGTGCCAGCAGTTACGGTTCTGGCGGGAGGGAGTTCTTC. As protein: CASSYGSGGREFF.

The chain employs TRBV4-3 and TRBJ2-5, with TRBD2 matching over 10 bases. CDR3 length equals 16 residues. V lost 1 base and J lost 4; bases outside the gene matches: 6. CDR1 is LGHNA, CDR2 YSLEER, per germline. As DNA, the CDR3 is TGCGCCAGCAGCCAAGGGGCGTCTAGCGGGAGAGAGACCCAGTACTTC. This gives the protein CASSQGASSGRETQYF.

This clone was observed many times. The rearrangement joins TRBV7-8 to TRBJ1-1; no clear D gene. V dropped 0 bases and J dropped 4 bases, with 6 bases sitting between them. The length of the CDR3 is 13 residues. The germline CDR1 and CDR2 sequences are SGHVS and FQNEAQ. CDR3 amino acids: CASSLALGTEAFF. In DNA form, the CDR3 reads TGTGCCAGCAGCTTAGCGCTTGGCACTGAAGCTTTCTTT.

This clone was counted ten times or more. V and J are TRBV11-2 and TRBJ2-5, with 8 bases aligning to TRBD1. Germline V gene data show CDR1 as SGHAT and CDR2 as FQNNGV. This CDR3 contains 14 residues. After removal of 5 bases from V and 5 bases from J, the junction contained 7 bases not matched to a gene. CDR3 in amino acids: CASSSYRGRETQYF. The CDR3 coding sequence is TGTGCCAGCAGCAGTTACAGGGGGAGGGAGACCCAGTACTTC.

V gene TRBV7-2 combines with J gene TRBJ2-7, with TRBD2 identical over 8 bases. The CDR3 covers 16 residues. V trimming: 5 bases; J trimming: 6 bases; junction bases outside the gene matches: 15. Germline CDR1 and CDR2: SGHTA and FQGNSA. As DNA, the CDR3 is TGTGCCAGCAGCCCGAGGGGGGGAGCGGGAGAACCCGAGCAGTACTTC. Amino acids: CASSPRGGAGEPEQYF.